This T cell receptor (beta chain) was captured by sequencing in a study of blood T cell repertoires in COVID-19. J lost 1 base, V lost 3 bases, and 6 bases had no gene match. Germline lookup yields CDR1 SGHNT and CDR2 YENEEA. The CDR3 extends over 16 amino acids. Sequencing used immunoSEQ multiplex PCR; TCRdb keeps in-frame clones, though not all of them. The sample includes about 480,000 clones, 85% to 90% of them seen just once. Sequenced sample: peripheral blood. The rearrangement links TRBV11-3 to TRBJ2-5; 9 positions agree with TRBD2. The origin of this receptor is a man younger than 30 with COVID-19, enrolled during active disease. This CDR3 is CASSFTSGPLQETQYF. The CDR3 region has the DNA TGTGCCAGCAGCTTCACTAGCGGGCCGCTCCAAGAGACCCAGTACTTC.